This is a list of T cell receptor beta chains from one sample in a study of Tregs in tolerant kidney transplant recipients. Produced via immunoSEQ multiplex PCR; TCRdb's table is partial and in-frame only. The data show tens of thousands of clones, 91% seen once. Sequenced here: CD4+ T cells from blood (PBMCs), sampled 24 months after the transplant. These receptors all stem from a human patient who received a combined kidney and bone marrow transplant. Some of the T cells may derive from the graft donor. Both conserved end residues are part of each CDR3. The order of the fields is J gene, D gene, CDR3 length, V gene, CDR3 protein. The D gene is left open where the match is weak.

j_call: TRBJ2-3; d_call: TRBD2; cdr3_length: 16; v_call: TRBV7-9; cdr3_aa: CASSLVMAGGTDTQYF
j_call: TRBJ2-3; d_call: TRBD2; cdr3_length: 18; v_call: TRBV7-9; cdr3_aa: CASSLDLAGGPIPDTQYF
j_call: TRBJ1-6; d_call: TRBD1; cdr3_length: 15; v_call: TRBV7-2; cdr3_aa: CASSWGQVWSMSLHF
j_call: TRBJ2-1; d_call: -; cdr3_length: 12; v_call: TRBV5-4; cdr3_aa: CASSSGQNEQFF
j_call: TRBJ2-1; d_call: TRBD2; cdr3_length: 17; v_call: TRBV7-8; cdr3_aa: CASSRLQPGLVYNEQFF
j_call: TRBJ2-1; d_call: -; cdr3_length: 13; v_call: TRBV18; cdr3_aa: CASSSSPRWEQFF
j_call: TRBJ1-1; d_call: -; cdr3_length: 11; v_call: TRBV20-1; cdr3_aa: CSARDRTKAFF
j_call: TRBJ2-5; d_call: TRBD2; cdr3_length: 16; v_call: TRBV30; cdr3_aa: CAWSTGLAGGLETQYF
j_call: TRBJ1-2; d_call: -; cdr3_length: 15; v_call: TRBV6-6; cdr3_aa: CASSYSGVGNYGYTF
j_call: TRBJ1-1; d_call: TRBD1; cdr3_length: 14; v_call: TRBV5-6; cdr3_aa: CASSPGQGSTEAFF
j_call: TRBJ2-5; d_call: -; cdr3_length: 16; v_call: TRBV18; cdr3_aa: CASASLFGRTQETQYF
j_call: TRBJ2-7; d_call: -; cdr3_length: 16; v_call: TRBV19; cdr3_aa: CASTRTYRGAGYEQYF
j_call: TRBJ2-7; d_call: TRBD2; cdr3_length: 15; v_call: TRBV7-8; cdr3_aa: CASSHGLAGVGEQYF
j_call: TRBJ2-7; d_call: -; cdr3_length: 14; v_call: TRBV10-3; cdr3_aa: CAISYSGDYYEQYF
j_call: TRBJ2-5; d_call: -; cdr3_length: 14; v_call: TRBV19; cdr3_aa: CASSTTRATETQYF
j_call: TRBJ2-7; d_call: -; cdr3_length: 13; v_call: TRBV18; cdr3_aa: CASSTGVNYEQYF
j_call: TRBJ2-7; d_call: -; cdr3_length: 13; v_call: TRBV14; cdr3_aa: CASSPKNPYEQYF
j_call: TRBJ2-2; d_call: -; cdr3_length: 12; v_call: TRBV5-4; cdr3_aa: CASRGVTGELFF
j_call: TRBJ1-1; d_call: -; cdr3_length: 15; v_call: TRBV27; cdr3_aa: CASSFSYTGNTEAFF
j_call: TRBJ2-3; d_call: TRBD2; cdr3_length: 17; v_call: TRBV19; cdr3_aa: CASTSGRPDTGTDTQYF
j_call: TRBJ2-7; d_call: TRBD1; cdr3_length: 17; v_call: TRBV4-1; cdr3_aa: CASSQAPRDSISYEQYF
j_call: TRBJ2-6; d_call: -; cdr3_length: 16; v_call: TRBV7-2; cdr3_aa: CASSLASGFEANVLTF
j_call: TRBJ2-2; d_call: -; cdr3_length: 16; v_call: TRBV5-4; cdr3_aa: CASSLIGQSRTGELFF
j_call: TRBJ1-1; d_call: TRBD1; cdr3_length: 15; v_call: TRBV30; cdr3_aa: CAWSVGQGVNTEAFF
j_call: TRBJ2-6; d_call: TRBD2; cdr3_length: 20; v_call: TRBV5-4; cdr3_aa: CASSLGLAGGKLSGANVLTF
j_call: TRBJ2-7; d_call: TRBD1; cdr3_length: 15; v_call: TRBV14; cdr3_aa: CASSHRDRGMYEQYF
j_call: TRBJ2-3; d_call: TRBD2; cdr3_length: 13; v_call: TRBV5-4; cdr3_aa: CASSSLAGDTQYF
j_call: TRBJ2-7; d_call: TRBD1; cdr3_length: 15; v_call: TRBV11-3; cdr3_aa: CASSSRGTGLDEQYF
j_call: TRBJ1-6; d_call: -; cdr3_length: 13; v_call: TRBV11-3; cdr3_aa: CASSSARNSPLHF
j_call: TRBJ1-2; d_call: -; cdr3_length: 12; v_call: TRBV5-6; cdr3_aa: CASSLDRYGYTF
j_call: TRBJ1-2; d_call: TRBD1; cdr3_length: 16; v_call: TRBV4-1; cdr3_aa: CASSQRGGQGAAGYTF
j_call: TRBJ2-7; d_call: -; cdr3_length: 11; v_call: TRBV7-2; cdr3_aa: CASSSYYEQYF
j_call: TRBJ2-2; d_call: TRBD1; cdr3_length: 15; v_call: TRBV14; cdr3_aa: CASSQRGRGTGELFF
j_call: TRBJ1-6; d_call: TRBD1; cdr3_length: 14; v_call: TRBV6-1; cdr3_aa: CASSEEGAHSPLHF
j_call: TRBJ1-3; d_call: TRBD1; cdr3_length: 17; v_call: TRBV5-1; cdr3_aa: CASSLEGQVELGNTIYF
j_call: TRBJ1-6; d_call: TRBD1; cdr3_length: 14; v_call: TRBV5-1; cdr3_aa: CASKGTAADSPLHF
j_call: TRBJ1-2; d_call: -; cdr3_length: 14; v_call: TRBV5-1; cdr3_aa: CASSLNSIEGGYTF
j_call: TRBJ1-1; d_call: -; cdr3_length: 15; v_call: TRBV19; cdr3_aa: CASSIGVLMNTEAFF
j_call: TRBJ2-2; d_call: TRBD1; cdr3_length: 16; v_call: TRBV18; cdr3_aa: CASSPSRDRITGELFF
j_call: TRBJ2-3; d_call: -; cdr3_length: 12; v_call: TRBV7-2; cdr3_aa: CASSQSTDTQYF
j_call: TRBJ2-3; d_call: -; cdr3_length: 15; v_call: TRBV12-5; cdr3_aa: CASALGAGDGDTQYF